This T cell receptor (beta chain) derives from a study of cytomegalovirus exposure and HLA in healthy donors. Points from the study as a whole: In a later analysis, CMV-associated beta chains were mostly HLA-associated, it appeared.

With 60 Vbeta and 13 Jbeta primers, the PCR was carried out. Using immunoSEQ multiplex PCR, the repertoire was profiled, and TCRdb retains in-frame clones only, with some absent. The sample holds 50,000 to 60,000 clones, about three quarters seen once. The length of the CDR3 is 13 residues. In germline, CDR1 is SQVTM, CDR2 ANQGSEA. J gave up 9 bases and V 6 bases, and 8 bases lay outside the gene matches. This clone came up a few times. Its antigen is currently unknown. The material sequenced was PBMCs. The genes are TRBV29-1 and TRBJ2-1, with 10 bases aligning to TRBD2. This sequence was found in a man aged 18-30 years in good health and CMV-seronegative. For the CDR3, the DNA is TGCAGCGTAAGGACTAGCGGCCGGTTTGAGCAGTTCTTC. Translation gives CSVRTSGRFEQFF.